This TCR beta chain was obtained from a study of T cells in Graves' hyperthyroidism and ophthalmopathy. This clonotype was detected ten times or more. What it recognizes is unknown. Regarding the study as a whole: Ophthalmopathy could be told apart from stable hyperthyroidism with a 13 V-J model.

It was uncontrolled infection, other autoimmune disease, pregnancy or lactation that excluded patients. Diagnoses rested on clinical symptoms, serum thyroxine and TRAb, thyroid ultrasound and orbital computed tomography. Amplified TCR beta CDR3 regions derived from RNA transcripts. The HTBI set primed first-round TCR CDR3 RT-PCR. TCRdb fed the multiplex PCR reads into MiXCR, producing one record per CDR3 protein. Here the sample spans some 510,000 distinct CDR3 sequences, about a fifth being singletons. The sequenced material came from blood. This TCR derives from a man between 18 and 35 years old with Graves' hyperthyroidism.

CDR3 sequence reads: CATSTGANYGYTF. CDR3 nucleotide sequence: TGTGCCACCAGCACGGGCGCTAACTATGGCTACACCTTC. This sequence joins TRBV24-1 and TRBJ1-2; no firm D call. V was clipped by 7 bases and J by 0 bases, with 8 bases between them. Germline CDR1 reads KGHDR; CDR2 reads SFDVKD. This CDR3 comprises 13 residues.